The clone carrying this T cell receptor beta chain was seen more than once but under ten times. Its cognate antigen is unknown. This record belongs to a study of CD8+ T cells in alopecia areata. Overall study context: Tofacitinib lasted 6 to 18 months, then 6 months off drug. The SALT score measured affected scalp surface percentage in treated patients. Study-wide points: Alopecia totalis/universalis scalp especially showed more expanded CD8+ clones than normal scalp.

The CDR3 covers 13 residues. V shed 7 bases and J 4 bases; nucleotides not matched to a gene: 6. CDR1 is LGHNT, CDR2 FRNRAP, per germline. Specified treatment: oral pan-JAK inhibitor, 5-10 mg twice daily. Cell sorting on a FACSAria was used to separate CD4+ and CD8+ T cells from the PBMCs. Sequencing relied on a cDNA template that was reverse transcribed from extracted RNA. Measured with immunoSEQ multiplex PCR; TCRdb has only the in-frame clones, and not every one. The profile shows over 100,000 clones, about 50% of them singletons. The source was CD4+ T cells sorted from blood, collected at week 4, from a patient treated with tofacitinib. V gene TRBV12-5 combines with J gene TRBJ1-2, with 7 bases aligning to TRBD1. The receptor was derived from a human donor with alopecia areata. In DNA form, the CDR3 reads TGTGCTAGTGCCCGGGACAGCCTCTATGGCTACACCTTC. Protein product: CASARDSLYGYTF.